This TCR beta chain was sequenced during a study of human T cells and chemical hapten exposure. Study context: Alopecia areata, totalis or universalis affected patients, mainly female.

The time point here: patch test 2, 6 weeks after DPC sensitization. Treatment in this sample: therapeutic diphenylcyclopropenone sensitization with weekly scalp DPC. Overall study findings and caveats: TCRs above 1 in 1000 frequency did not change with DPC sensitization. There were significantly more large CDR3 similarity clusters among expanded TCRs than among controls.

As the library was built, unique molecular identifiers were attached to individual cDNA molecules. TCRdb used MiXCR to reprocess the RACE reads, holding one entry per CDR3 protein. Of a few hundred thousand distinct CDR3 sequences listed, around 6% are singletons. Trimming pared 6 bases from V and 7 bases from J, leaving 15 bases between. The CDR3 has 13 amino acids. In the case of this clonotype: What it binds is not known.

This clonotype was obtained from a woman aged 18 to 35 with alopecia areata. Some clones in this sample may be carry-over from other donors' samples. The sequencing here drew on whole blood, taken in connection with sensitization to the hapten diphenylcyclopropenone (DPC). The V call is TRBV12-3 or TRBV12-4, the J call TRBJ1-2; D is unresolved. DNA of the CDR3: TGTGCCAGCAGGTCCTTGCTGGGGTCTGGCTACACCTTC. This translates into CASRSLLGSGYTF.